The next 3 T cell receptor beta chains were all read from a single sample in a study of CD8+CD57+ T cells in acquired aplastic anemia. Individuals selected for sequencing had exhibited CD8+CD57+ cell expansion on flow cytometry. The use of genomic DNA as template underpinned the TCR beta VDJ and CDR3 profiling. TCRdb itself ran the reads through MiXCR, one entry per CDR3 protein. Seen here are around 500,000 distinct CDR3 sequences, around 32% observed once, and the top ten hold 0.82%. The sequenced material came from sorted CD4+, CD8+, or CD8+CD57+ T cells (not recorded which) from PBMCs. The receptor source for this set is a human donor with aplastic anemia.

This clonotype was observed many times. V is TRBV20-1 and J is TRBJ1-6; TRBD1 is a possible D gene (5 bases). The V gene's germline CDR1 is DFQATT and CDR2 SNEGSKA (reference sequence). The CDR3 contains 15 residues. V was pared by 3 bases and J by 4 bases, with 13 bases between. In DNA, the CDR3 is TGCAGTGCTAGGGTCACGACAGATTATAATTCACCCCTCCACTTT. Translated: CSARVTTDYNSPLHF.

This clonotype has just a few counts. V gene TRBV2 combines with J gene TRBJ1-5, with D unresolved. The germline V gene encodes CDR1 SNHLY and CDR2 FYNNEI. This CDR3 contains 14 residues. The V end was cut by 4 bases, the J end by 0 bases, with 7 bases between. The chain's CDR3 is CASSAGNSNQPQHF. CDR3 DNA sequence: TGTGCCAGCAGTGCTGGAAATAGCAATCAGCCCCAGCATTTT.

There are many counts of this clonotype. The chain joins TRBV2 to TRBJ2-5; no clear D. Germline V gives CDR1 SNHLY, CDR2 FYNNEI. The CDR3 extends over 12 amino acids. With 5 bases removed from V and 5 bases from J, the gap between germline ends came to 9 bases. DNA of the CDR3: TGTGCCAGCAGTTACCGTACGGAGACCCAGTACTTC. This encodes CASSYRTETQYF.